This TCR beta chain is drawn from a study of cytomegalovirus exposure and HLA in healthy donors. This clone was observed a single time. Its target is not known. Trimming took 3 bases from V and 4 from J, leaving 14 bases between them. Germline V lookup: CDR1 MNHEY, CDR2 SVGAGI. The CDR3 sequence is 15 residues long. Use of 60 Vbeta and 13 Jbeta primers characterized the PCR. Libraries were prepared by immunoSEQ multiplex PCR; TCRdb keeps only in-frame clonotypes and omits some of them. The repertoire consists of some 100,000 clones, with 70% to 80% occurring once and the leading ten covering approximately 3.7%. General study points: According to a later analysis, most TCR beta chains associated with CMV appeared HLA-restricted. Among the most significant clusters, several appeared linked to common viral pathogens in a later analysis. Previous analysis showed most TCR beta V segments were productive about 87% or about 30% of the time.

Sequenced input: PBMCs. This sequence was found in a female donor in good health and CMV-seropositive. This rearrangement joins TRBV6-5 to TRBJ2-3; no reliable D call. CDR3 in amino acids: CASSYAPPTADTQYF. CDR3 coding DNA: TGTGCCAGCAGTTATGCCCCCCCCACAGCAGATACGCAGTATTTT.